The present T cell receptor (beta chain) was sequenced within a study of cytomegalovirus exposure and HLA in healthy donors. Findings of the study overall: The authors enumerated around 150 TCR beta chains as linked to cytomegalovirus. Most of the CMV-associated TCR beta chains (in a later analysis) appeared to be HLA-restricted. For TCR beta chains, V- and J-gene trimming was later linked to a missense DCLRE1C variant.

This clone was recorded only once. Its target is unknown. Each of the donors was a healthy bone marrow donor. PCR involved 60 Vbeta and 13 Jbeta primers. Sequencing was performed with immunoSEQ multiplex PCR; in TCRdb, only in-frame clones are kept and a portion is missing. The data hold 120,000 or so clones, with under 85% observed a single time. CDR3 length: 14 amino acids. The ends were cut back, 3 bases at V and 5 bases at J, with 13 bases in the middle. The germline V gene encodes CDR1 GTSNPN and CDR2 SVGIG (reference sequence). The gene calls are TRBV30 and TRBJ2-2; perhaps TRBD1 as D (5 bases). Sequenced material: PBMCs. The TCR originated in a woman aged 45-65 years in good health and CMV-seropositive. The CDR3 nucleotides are TGTGCCTGGAGGCTCCAGACAGAAACCGGGGAGCTGTTTTTT. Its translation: CAWRLQTETGELFF.